The rows below give T cell receptor beta chains drawn from one sample of a study of T cell responses to AZD1222 COVID-19 vaccine. Method: immunoSEQ multiplex PCR; TCRdb's copy keeps in-frame clones and lacks some. The table shows some 150,000 clones, with approximately 90% occurring only once. Material: peripheral blood, obtained 28 days after the second AZD1222 dose. Receptor source: an adult who received the AZD1222 COVID-19 vaccine. The CDR3 runs from the conserved cysteine through the conserved F or W. D genes are given only for firm matches. The size of a clone is reported for some rows only, either as once, few or many, or as a class for expanded clones.

cdr3_aa	cdr3_nt	j_call	v_call	clone_size	d_call	cdr3_length
CASSQGFQGEKLFF	TGCGCCAGCAGCCAAGGATTCCAGGGTGAAAAACTGTTTTTT	TRBJ1-4	TRBV4-1	NA	NA	14
CASSRQVYGYTF	TGTGCCAGCAGCCGACAGGTCTATGGCTACACCTTC	TRBJ1-2	TRBV9	NA	NA	12
CASSQISTWDGYEQYF	TGCGCCAGCAGCCAAATTTCAACTTGGGACGGCTACGAGCAGTACTTC	TRBJ2-7	TRBV4-1	NA	NA	16
CASSVLAGADTQYF	TGTGCCAGCAGCGTACTAGCGGGAGCAGATACGCAGTATTTT	TRBJ2-3	TRBV9	NA	TRBD2	14
CASSSGWDRGRSLHF	TGTGCCAGCAGCTCGGGGTGGGACAGGGGAAGGTCCCTCCACTTT	TRBJ1-6	TRBV7-9	NA	TRBD1	15
CASSPRIERGGDGTDTQYF	TGTGCCAGCAGCCCCCGTATAGAGCGGGGGGGCGATGGCACAGATACGCAGTATTTT	TRBJ2-3	TRBV3-1/TRBV3-2	NA	TRBD2	19
CASSQVPGTQYF	TGTGCCAGTAGCCAGGTCCCGGGAACCCAGTACTTC	TRBJ2-5	TRBV19	NA	NA	12
CASSRGIGTGAYEQYF	TGTGCCAGCAGCCGTGGTATAGGGACAGGAGCCTACGAGCAGTACTTC	TRBJ2-7	TRBV7-2	NA	TRBD1	16
CASSIEENSNQPQHF	TGTGCCAGTAGTATTGAAGAAAATAGCAATCAGCCCCAGCATTTT	TRBJ1-5	TRBV19	NA	NA	15
CASSLDGIINNSPLHF	TGTGCCAGCAGCTTAGACGGGATTATAAATAATTCACCCCTCCACTTT	TRBJ1-6	TRBV7-8	NA	NA	16
CASSYRGSIYEQYF	TGTGCCAGCAGTTATCGCGGGAGCATCTACGAGCAGTACTTC	TRBJ2-7	TRBV27	few	TRBD2	14
CASSIGTGFAYEQYF	TGTGCCAGTAGTATAGGGACAGGGTTCGCCTACGAGCAGTACTTC	TRBJ2-7	TRBV19	NA	TRBD1	15
CASSRGTGNEKLFF	TGTGCCAGCAGCCGCGGGACAGGGAATGAAAAACTGTTTTTT	TRBJ1-4	TRBV14	few	TRBD1	14
CASRPIPLYEQYF	TGCGCCAGCAGACCCATTCCCCTCTACGAGCAGTACTTC	TRBJ2-7	TRBV5-1	once	NA	13
CASSLNFRDRPNTGELFF	TGTGCCAGCAGTTTAAACTTCCGGGACAGGCCGAACACCGGGGAGCTGTTTTTT	TRBJ2-2	TRBV6-2/TRBV6-3	NA	TRBD1	18
CASSLDGEGDQPQHF	TGCGCCAGCAGTCTGGATGGGGAAGGTGATCAGCCCCAGCATTTT	TRBJ1-5	TRBV10-2	NA	NA	15
CASSVEGSGELFF	TGTGCCAGCAGCGTAGAAGGGTCCGGGGAGCTGTTTTTT	TRBJ2-2	TRBV9	few	NA	13
CAWSIVRGYTF	TGTGCCTGGAGCATAGTGCGGGGCTACACCTTC	TRBJ1-2	TRBV30	NA	NA	11
CASSLSPGVHQPQHF	TGTGCCAGTTCCCTAAGTCCCGGGGTTCATCAGCCCCAGCATTTT	TRBJ1-5	TRBV9	few	NA	15
CASGSNEQFF	TGTGCCAGCGGTTCCAATGAGCAGTTCTTC	TRBJ2-1	TRBV6-6	NA	NA	10
CASSQDGGGYEQYF	TGTGCCAGCAGCCAAGATGGGGGGGGCTACGAGCAGTACTTC	TRBJ2-7	TRBV3-1/TRBV3-2	NA	TRBD2	14
CASSLRGNARRAAFF	TGTGCCAGCAGCTTACGCGGGAACGCTCGCCGGGCAGCTTTCTTT	TRBJ1-1	TRBV5-6	NA	NA	15
CSGTGTSGTDTQYF	TGCAGCGGAACCGGGACTAGCGGCACAGATACGCAGTATTTT	TRBJ2-3	TRBV29-1	NA	TRBD2	14
CASSQAGTGIYEQYF	TGTGCCAGCAGCCAAGCCGGGACAGGGATATACGAGCAGTACTTC	TRBJ2-7	TRBV3-1/TRBV3-2	NA	TRBD1	15
CASSLQAGDDNEQFF	TGTGCTAGCAGCTTACAAGCGGGAGATGACAATGAGCAGTTCTTC	TRBJ2-1	TRBV7-7	NA	TRBD2	15
CATSDSGTGGRYEQYF	TGTGCCACCAGTGATTCCGGGACAGGGGGCCGGTACGAGCAGTACTTC	TRBJ2-7	TRBV24-1	NA	TRBD1	16
CASSQSGNTGELFF	TGTGCCAGCAGCCAATCCGGGAACACCGGGGAGCTGTTTTTT	TRBJ2-2	TRBV3-1/TRBV3-2	NA	NA	14
CATSDLDYTNTGELFF	TGTGCCACCAGTGATTTGGACTATACAAACACCGGGGAGCTGTTTTTT	TRBJ2-2	TRBV24-1	NA	NA	16
CASSLNQETQYF	TGTGCCAGCAGCTTAAATCAAGAGACCCAGTACTTC	TRBJ2-5	TRBV7-2	NA	NA	12
CAGQGSAPDQPQHF	TGTGCCGGGCAAGGCTCGGCCCCAGATCAGCCCCAGCATTTT	TRBJ1-5	TRBV28	NA	NA	14
CASMRGYEQYF	TGTGCCAGCATGAGGGGCTACGAGCAGTACTTC	TRBJ2-7	TRBV28	NA	NA	11
CAWNVARGAYGYTF	TGTGCCTGGAATGTGGCTCGGGGGGCCTATGGCTACACCTTC	TRBJ1-2	TRBV30	NA	NA	14
CAWSSWENQPQHF	TGTGCCTGGAGTTCGTGGGAGAATCAGCCCCAGCATTTT	TRBJ1-5	TRBV30	NA	NA	13